A selection of T cell receptor beta chains follows, all from one sample in a study of T cells in Graves' hyperthyroidism and ophthalmopathy. TCRdb reprocessed the multiplex PCR reads via MiXCR and lists one record per CDR3 protein. The sample holds around 720,000 distinct CDR3 sequences, 30% to 40% seen once. Sequenced input: blood. The source of these receptors is a woman between 40 and 50 years old with Graves' hyperthyroidism. CDR3s include the opening cysteine and the closing phenylalanine or tryptophan. Each record gives: D gene, V gene, clone size, J gene, CDR3 DNA, CDR3 protein. The D gene is left open where the match is weak. Size is omitted from some rows. Given values are once, few, many or a class for expanded clones.

>-|TRBV20-1|many|TRBJ1-1
TGCAGTGCCCACCTACGACAGGTTAACAAGGGGGCTTTCTTT
CSAHLRQVNKGAFF
>-|TRBV29-1|-|TRBJ1-1
TGCAGCTCGACACGAGAAGCTGAAGCTTTCTTT
CSSTREAEAFF
>TRBD1|TRBV10-3|-|TRBJ1-2
TGTGCCATCATGGAGGGTTGGACCGGGACAGACAACTATGGCTACACCTTC
CAIMEGWTGTDNYGYTF
>-|TRBV20-1|-|TRBJ2-2
TGCAGTACCTCCTTCCCGGCCGGGGGGCTGTTTTTT
CSTSFPAGGLFF
>-|TRBV20-1|few|TRBJ2-7
TGCAGTGCTAGAGACCCTCGGGCTCCGGGCTACGAGCAGTACTTC
CSARDPRAPGYEQYF
>-|TRBV7-2|many|TRBJ2-6
TGTGCCAGCAGTCCCTCCCGGGGATTAGGGGCCAACGTCCTGACTTTC
CASSPSRGLGANVLTF
>-|TRBV20-1|-|TRBJ2-5
TGCAGTGCTAGCAAAACCTGGGGGGCTCAAGAGACCCAGTACTTC
CSASKTWGAQETQYF
>-|TRBV20-1|many|TRBJ2-7
TGCAGTGCTAGGGGTCACGGACGGACAGCCTACGAGCAGTACTTC
CSARGHGRTAYEQYF
>-|TRBV15|once|TRBJ1-3
TGTGCCACCAGCAGAGAAGGAGGTCAAGGAGTTGGAAACACCATATATTTT
CATSREGGQGVGNTIYF
>-|TRBV10-1|many|TRBJ1-2
TGCGCCAGCAGTGAGTCCGGGGACCCGCCGGTGAGCTACACCTTC
CASSESGDPPVSYTF
>-|TRBV7-6|many|TRBJ1-4
TGTGCCAGCAGCCTACTAGGGGCACTGGCTAATGAAAAACTGTTTTTT
CASSLLGALANEKLFF
>-|TRBV7-2|many|TRBJ1-1
TGTGCCAGCAGCTCTTACAGGGATGACACTGAAGCTTTCTTT
CASSSYRDDTEAFF
>TRBD1|TRBV5-6|-|TRBJ1-5
TGTGCCAGCAGCGAAGGGGGCCGCGGCCAGCCCCAGCATTTT
CASSEGGRGQPQHF
>-|TRBV6-4|many|TRBJ1-5
TGTGCCAGCAGTGACTCAGCCTGGGGGCCCCAGCATTTT
CASSDSAWGPQHF
>-|TRBV27|once|TRBJ1-2
TGTGCCAGCAGTTTACATTTTTCGGACTATGGCTACACCTTC
CASSLHFSDYGYTF
>-|TRBV7-2|many|TRBJ1-3
TGTGCCAGCAGCTCACACGGAGGGTCCTCTGGAAACACCATATATTTT
CASSSHGGSSGNTIYF
>-|TRBV6-5|few|TRBJ2-7
TGTGCCAGCAGTTACTCTGGTATAGGGGCCACTCCGTACGAGCAGTACTTC
CASSYSGIGATPYEQYF
>-|TRBV2|-|TRBJ2-7
TGTGCCAGCTTACAGGGTTGGGACGAGCAGTACTTC
CASLQGWDEQYF
>TRBD1|TRBV7-3|-|TRBJ2-2
TGTGCCAGCAGCTTACGAGGACAGGGAATAAGGGCCGGGGAGCTGTTTTTT
CASSLRGQGIRAGELFF
>TRBD2|TRBV7-6|-|TRBJ2-5
TGTGCCAGCAGCTTATGGACTAGCGGGCGTCTCACAGATACGCAGTACTTC
CASSLWTSGRLTDTQYF
>-|TRBV5-6|-|TRBJ1-1
TGTGCCAGCAGCTCCTGGAGTGGGACTGAAGCTTTCTTT
CASSSWSGTEAFF
>-|TRBV5-1|many|TRBJ1-2
TGCGCCAGCAGCTTCGGCCAGCCGTCGAACTATGGCTACACCTTC
CASSFGQPSNYGYTF
>TRBD1|TRBV24-1|many|TRBJ2-7
TGTGCCACCAGCGGACAGGAGAACTACGAGCAGTACTTC
CATSGQENYEQYF
>-|TRBV24-1|-|TRBJ1-6
TGTGCCACCAGTGATTTGCCGCCGGGGCTCAGGGATTCACCCCTCCACTTT
CATSDLPPGLRDSPLHF
>-|TRBV20-1|few|TRBJ1-6
TGCAGTATTTCAAACGGGGGGTCTGATTCACCCCTCCACTTT
CSISNGGSDSPLHF
>-|TRBV30|once|TRBJ1-4
TGTGCCTGGAGTGGCGCGGAAGGCGAAAAACTGTTTTTT
CAWSGAEGEKLFF
>-|TRBV10-2|once|TRBJ1-1
TGCGCCAGCAGGGCCAGGGGCTTGGTCGCTTTCTTT
CASRARGLVAFF
>TRBD1|TRBV29-1|many|TRBJ1-1
TGCAGCGAAGTTCAGGGGGTTGAAGCTTTCTTT
CSEVQGVEAFF
>-|TRBV5-4|-|TRBJ2-1
TGTGCCAGCAGTCCCTTGTTGGTCTCGGGGAATGAGCAGTTCTTC
CASSPLLVSGNEQFF
>TRBD2|TRBV5-5|few|TRBJ2-7
TGTGCCAGCAGCTTGAGTAGGGAGGGACTAAGCTACGAGCAGTACTTC
CASSLSREGLSYEQYF
>-|TRBV20-1|many|TRBJ1-2
TGCAGTGCTAATTTCGGGGCGAACTATGGCTACACCTTC
CSANFGANYGYTF
>TRBD1|TRBV2|-|TRBJ2-7
TGTGCCAGCAGCCAAGCCCCGGGACAGGCCTACGAGCAGTACTTC
CASSQAPGQAYEQYF
>-|TRBV4-3|few|TRBJ1-4
TGCGCCAGCAGCCAAGTTACGGCAGGGAGGAAACTGTTTTTT
CASSQVTAGRKLFF
>TRBD1|TRBV7-2|few|TRBJ1-2
TGTGCCAGCAGCTCGTGGGGGACAGGGCTCTATGGCTACACCTTC
CASSSWGTGLYGYTF
>-|TRBV29-1|few|TRBJ1-2
TGCAGCTCGGTGGGGGGTCCCGACTATGGCTACACCTTC
CSSVGGPDYGYTF
>TRBD1|TRBV7-8|many|TRBJ1-2
TGTGCCAAACCCCGCCGGAGGACAGGGGACTATGGCTACACCTTC
CAKPRRRTGDYGYTF
>-|TRBV2|many|TRBJ1-3
TGTGCCAGCATCCCAAACTCTGGAAACACCATATATTTT
CASIPNSGNTIYF
>-|TRBV7-2|many|TRBJ2-5
TGTGCCAGCAGCTTTGGTAGCCGGGAGACCCAGTACTTC
CASSFGSRETQYF
>-|TRBV9|many|TRBJ2-7
TGTGCCAGCAGCGTAGCGGGGGGCCTCGACGAGCAGTACTTC
CASSVAGGLDEQYF
>-|TRBV12-3/TRBV12-4|-|TRBJ2-1
TGTGCCAGCAGTTTAGCGCGCTCCCAGGGTGGAAATGAGCAGTTCTTC
CASSLARSQGGNEQFF
>-|TRBV7-6|-|TRBJ1-3
TGTGCCAGCAGAGCTCAGGGTGGAGGAAACACCATATATTTT
CASRAQGGGNTIYF